This entry describes one T cell receptor (beta chain). This sample is drawn from a study of T-cell reconstitution after alpha-beta-depleted transplantation in children. Preparation of the TCRbeta library involved a method that used unique molecular identifiers. TCRdb re-called the PCR reads with MiXCR, one entry per CDR3 protein. The profile covers about 340,000 distinct CDR3 sequences, with 10% appearing a single time and 2% to 3% taken by the ten largest. The sample in question was PBMCs from the stem cell graft donor, obtained from the stem cell graft. The sequence was collected from a human donor who donated a stem cell graft to a child with acute lymphoblastic leukemia.

CDR3 nucleotide sequence: TGTGCCAGCAGCTTGACTAGCAGCACAGATACGCAGTATTTT. Amino acids: CASSLTSSTDTQYF. This chain links TRBV5-6 with TRBJ2-3, with TRBD2 as a possible D gene (6 bases). Germline V CDR1 and CDR2: SGHDT, YYEEEE. Trimming shortened V by 1 base and J by 0 bases, and 6 bases separated the two germline ends. The CDR3 covers 14 residues.